This T cell receptor (beta chain) came from a study of CD8 T cells in ankylosing spondylitis. The V gene end was trimmed by 8 bases and the J gene end by 4 bases; junction bases not matched to a gene: 8. The CDR3 is 14 residues long. Germline CDR1 is SGDLS and CDR2 is YYNGEE. TCRdb re-analysed the 5' RACE reads in MiXCR, keeping a single row per CDR3 protein. The table records approximately 42,000 distinct CDR3 sequences, 4% of them present only once. The genes are TRBV9 and TRBJ2-2; 7 bases map to TRBD1. The TCR comes from a female donor with ankylosing spondylitis or in good health (not recorded which). The specimen was blood, either unsorted or a sorted T cell fraction (not recorded which). CDR3 in DNA: TGTGCCAGACAACAGGGGTGGGGCACCGGGGAGCTGTTTTTT. Its translation is CARQQGWGTGELFF.